This T cell receptor (beta chain) appears in the sequencing data of a study of vaccination effects on CD4 cells after COVID-19 (dated 2022 in TCRdb). About the investigation overall: Post-vaccine samples across the study were collected a median of 72 days after the second dose, with a range of 14 to 241. SARS-CoV-2 spike-specific CD4+ TCR repertoires from before and after mRNA vaccination were compared in COVID-19 convalescent patients and in infection-naive vaccine recipients. The full study included around nine COVID-19 convalescent patients and several SARS-CoV-2-naive healthy vaccine recipients. In the study, cultures from other donors were sequenced using the Oncomine TCR Beta short-read assay on an Illumina iSeq 100.

Results and caveats for the whole study, not just this receptor: Marked clonal contraction was observed in both infection-induced and vaccine-induced clones at late post-vaccination timepoints, consistent with waning T cell responses. In healthy vaccine recipients, vaccine-induced clones were almost all SARS-CoV-2 mono-reactive, with only 1 of 255 cross-reactive with common cold coronaviruses. The study was limited by a small number of convalescent patients, and early post-infection timepoints were lacking.

Preparation of the library involved the immunoSEQ multiplex PCR assay. TCR beta CDR3 sequencing was performed on DNA from the cultured, isolated CD4+ T cells. Turning to the authors' computational methods: Non-productive TCR sequences were removed, reads were trimmed to the CDR3 region, and CDR3s of at least 7 amino acids were retained. The MANAFEST web app was used to pick out antigen-specific clonotypes by comparing their expansion in peptide wells with that in reference cultures. To count as positive, a clone had to show expansion at FDR<0.05 compared with the reference and with all other wells, an odds ratio above 5, and a frequency above 0.1% in two replicate wells. A clonotype was called cross-reactive if it was significantly expanded both in SARS-CoV-2 spike wells and in at least one common cold coronavirus spike condition. Levenshtein distance calculated with the stringdist R package was used to assess CDR3 similarity, and unrooted trees were constructed with ape in R 3.6.1. In TCRdb, the immuneACCESS table is reduced to in-frame sequences with V and J assigned. These tables do not hold every clone; where another copy was compared, an unresolved V gene accounts for under half, and the others remain unexplained. That table gives V, J and clone size, and the DNA gave D and trimming. The sample data list some 30,000 clones, and approximately 68% of these were observed just once. The ten largest make up 8% to 9% of the sample.

This clone was recorded a few times. Its antigen is currently not known. No clone much larger than this one lies a single base away; base qualities are absent. V lost 2 bases and J lost 0 bases; the stretch between them is 8 bases long. The CDR3 numbers 15 residues from cysteine through phenylalanine. This entry keeps only the CDR3 DNA: 45 bases, framed from base 1. The germline V gene supplies CDR1 LGHNT and CDR2 FRNRAP. To identify antigen-specific CD4+ T cell clonotypes by their expansion, the ViraFEST assay first stimulated PBMC with viral peptide pools and then applied TCR sequencing. After around eleven days of culture, CD4+ T cells were isolated with the EasySep CD4+ T cell isolation kit. Each participant received two doses of an mRNA SARS-CoV-2 vaccine, either BNT162b2 or mRNA-1273. Healthy vaccine recipients had no prior SARS-CoV-2 infection, confirmed by negative nucleocapsid antibodies before and after vaccination. About 2.2 million PBMC per well were cultured in IMDM with around 5% human AB serum, 8 to 10 IU/ml IL-2 and gentamicin, plus 10 ug/ml peptides. Half of the culture medium was replaced with fresh IL-2-containing medium on days 3 and 7. Unless noted otherwise, every peptide stimulation condition was grown in triplicate wells. PBMC were separated from whole blood using Ficoll-Paque Plus gradient centrifugation and were then either cryopreserved at -140C or used fresh. Overlapping peptide pools spanned the spike proteins of SARS-CoV-2 and the common cold coronaviruses HCoV-NL63, HCoV-OC43 and HCoV-229E. The QIAamp micro DNA kit was used to extract genomic DNA from the cultured CD4+ T cells.

Material: CD4+ T cells from PBMCs cultured with SARS-CoV-2 spike peptides, obtained after COVID-19 vaccination. The cell subset or site label corresponds to: SARS-CoV-2 spike overlapping peptide pool stimulation. The chain joins TRBV12-5 to TRBJ1-3, with the D gene not clear enough to name. The sequence was obtained from a human donor who received a COVID-19 vaccine. The DNA sequence reads TGTGCTAGTGGTTTGTCAAGGAGCTCTGGAAACACCATATATTTT. This is translated as CASGLSRSSGNTIYF.